Each of the 17 T cell receptor beta chains below was sequenced from the same sample in a study of OX40 agonist ivuxolimab in advanced cancers. Sequencing was performed with immunoSEQ multiplex PCR; in TCRdb, only in-frame clones are kept and a portion is missing. The sample consists of under 100,000 clones, under 85% of them appearing once. Sequencing was performed on CD4+ or CD8+ T cells sorted from blood, taken in a trial of the OX40 agonist ivuxolimab. Source of these receptors: an adult with an advanced solid tumor such as melanoma, head and neck, liver or kidney cancer.

The rearrangement uses TRBV7-2 and TRBJ1-2, with D unclear. Looked up from germline, CDR1 is SGHTA and CDR2 is FQGNSA. This CDR3 contains 16 residues. The V and J ends lost 4 bases and 5 bases respectively, with 20 bases between them. The CDR3 sequence: CASSSQSGITSYGYTF. CDR3 in DNA: TGTGCCAGCAGCTCACAATCCGGGATAACCTCATATGGCTACACCTTC.

This clone was recorded only once. The rearrangement links TRBV21-1 to TRBJ2-3; TRBD2 is the table's D call, not checked against the DNA. TRBV21-1 is listed as a pseudogene. The CDR3 consists of 20 residues. The CDR3 DNA sequence: TGTGCCAGCAGCAAAGATTCCGAGACTAGCGGGAGCGATGACACAGATACGCAGTATTTT. It encodes CASSKDSETSGSDDTDTQYF.

The genes are TRBV9 and TRBJ2-1, with TRBD2 identical over 8 bases. This CDR3 has 15 residues. Germline V CDR1 and CDR2: SGDLS, YYNGEE. V shed 4 bases and J 2 bases; nucleotides not matched to a gene: 5. The CDR3 DNA reads as TGTGCCAGCAGCATCCGGGGGGGCCCCTACAATGAGCAGTTCTTC. This encodes CASSIRGGPYNEQFF.

This clone is a singleton in its sample. The genes are TRBV18 and TRBJ2-3; a possible D gene is TRBD2 (5 bases). Germline loops: CDR1 KGHSH, CDR2 LQKENI. The germline V and J ends were trimmed by 5 bases and 7 bases, with 16 bases remaining between them. The CDR3 length is 14 residues. CDR3 in amino acids: CASSSTAEGNTQYF. CDR3 DNA sequence: TGTGCCAGCTCATCCACTGCCGAGGGAAATACGCAGTATTTT.

This sequence joins TRBV30 and TRBJ2-3; D is possibly TRBD2 (5 bases). V dropped 1 base and J dropped 3 bases, with 11 bases sitting between them. The CDR3 has 14 residues. In germline, CDR1 is GTSNPN, CDR2 SVGIG (reference sequence). The CDR3 DNA sequence: TGTGCCTGGAGTGGATTTGGCGGGACAGATACGCAGTATTTT. This sequence encodes CAWSGFGGTDTQYF.

CDR3 DNA sequence: TGTGCCAGCAGTGACAACAGAGGCACAGATACGCAGTATTTT. It translates to CASSDNRGTDTQYF. This chain connects TRBV6-4 to TRBJ2-3; no clear D gene. There are 14 residues in the CDR3. Trimming left V 2 bases short and J 1 base short, with 7 bases between. The V gene's germline CDR1 is MRHNA and CDR2 SNTAGT.

The rearrangement links TRBV7-8 to TRBJ2-7, with TRBD1 identical over 7 bases. CDR1 SGHVS and CDR2 FQNEAQ come from the germline V gene. With 4 bases clipped from V and 3 bases from J, the junction kept 9 bases outside the gene matches. This CDR3 spans 15 amino acids. This chain's CDR3 is CASSSQGSPDYEQYF. The CDR3 region has the DNA TGTGCCAGCAGCTCACAGGGGTCTCCGGACTACGAGCAGTACTTC.

V gene TRBV7-8 combines with J gene TRBJ2-7; TRBD2 matches at 13 bases. From germline, CDR1 is SGHVS and CDR2 FQNEAQ. The CDR3 covers 15 residues. Unmatched junction bases numbered 1, after V lost 1 base and J lost 4 bases. CDR3 region: CASSLGTSGSYEQYF. The CDR3 bases are TGTGCCAGCAGCTTAGGGACTAGCGGGAGTTACGAGCAGTACTTC. Full variable domain (rest looked up from reference TRBV7-8 and TRBJ2-7): GAGVSQSPRYKVAKRGQDVALRCDPISGHVSLFWYQQALGQGPEFLTYFQNEAQLDKSGLPSDRFFAERPEGSVSTLKIQRTQQEDSAVYLCASSLGTSGSYEQYFGPGTRLTVT.

The CDR3 nucleotides read TGTGCCACCAGCAGAGATTTGGGACAGGGGGCGCGTGAGCAGTACTTC. This codes for CATSRDLGQGAREQYF. The chain is built from TRBV15 and TRBJ2-7; 12 bases agree with TRBD1. Losses at the gene ends were 0 bases for V and 7 bases for J; bases not matched to a gene: 7. Germline V gives CDR1 LNHNV, CDR2 YYDKDF (reference sequence). The CDR3 totals 16 residues.

This clone was seen once. The J gene is TRBJ1-1, the V gene TRBV5-1; D is uncertain. CDR3 length: 15 amino acids. V was pared by 4 bases and J by 1 base, with 14 bases between. Germline V lookup: CDR1 SGHRS, CDR2 YFSETQ. The CDR3 loop is CASSSLAGGNTEAFF. CDR3 nucleotide sequence: TGCGCCAGCAGCAGCCTGGCGGGCGGGAACACTGAAGCTTTCTTT.

The chain combines TRBV11-2 with TRBJ2-1, with 7 positions matching TRBD2. Per the germline V gene, CDR1 is SGHAT and CDR2 is FQNNGV. This CDR3 is 18 amino acids long. Losses at the gene ends were 0 bases for V and 1 base for J; bases not matched to a gene: 9. The CDR3 protein is CASSLDRSGLPSYNEQFF. The CDR3 coding sequence is TGTGCCAGCAGCTTAGATCGGTCGGGACTACCTTCCTACAATGAGCAGTTCTTC.

J is TRBJ1-5 and V is TRBV6-5; D gene uncertain. The germline V gene has CDR1 MNHEY and CDR2 SVGAGI. This CDR3 comprises 15 residues. Trimming shortened V by 1 base and J by 1 base, and 8 bases separated the two germline ends. The CDR3 region has the DNA TGTGCCAGCAGTTACTTGAAAAAGAGCAATCAGCCCCAGCATTTT. Translated, it gives CASSYLKKSNQPQHF.

The genes are TRBV7-2 and TRBJ2-4; D unresolved. The ends were cut back, 5 bases at V and 0 bases at J, with 11 bases in the middle. The CDR3 contains 15 residues. Germline lookup yields CDR1 SGHTA and CDR2 FQGNSA. CDR3 residues: CASSPRAVAKNIQYF. CDR3 coding DNA: TGTGCCAGCAGCCCACGGGCAGTAGCCAAAAACATTCAGTACTTC.

The J gene is TRBJ2-2, the V gene TRBV5-5; possibly TRBD1 for D (7 bases). The CDR3 length is 15 residues. V was pared by 7 bases and J by 4 bases, with 17 bases between. The germline CDR1 and CDR2 sequences are SGHKS and YYEKEE (reference sequence). DNA of the CDR3: TGTGCCAGCGGACGCCGACAGGGAGGCACCGGGGAGCTGTTTTTT. It is translated as CASGRRQGGTGELFF.

The chain combines TRBV11-3 with TRBJ2-2; D gene uncertain. Trimming removed 1 base from V and 3 bases from J, with 6 bases in between. Germline lookup yields CDR1 SGHNT and CDR2 YENEEA. The CDR3 is 14 residues long. CDR3: CASSLGGDTGELFF. The CDR3 DNA reads TGTGCCAGCAGCTTAGGGGGTGACACCGGGGAGCTGTTTTTT.

This clone has only one observation. The genes are TRBV4-2 and TRBJ2-3; 7 positions agree with TRBD1. This CDR3 is built from 14 residues. Losses at the gene ends were 4 bases for V and 0 bases for J; bases not matched to a gene: 1. Germline V lookup: CDR1 LGHNA, CDR2 YNFKEQ. The CDR3 here is CASSPDRSTDTQYF. The CDR3 nucleotides are TGTGCCAGCAGCCCGGACAGGAGCACAGATACGCAGTATTTT.

For the CDR3, the DNA is TGTGCCTGGAGGCGCGGTAGCGGGACCGGGGAGCTGTTTTTT. Translation: CAWRRGSGTGELFF. V and J are TRBV30 and TRBJ2-2, with TRBD2 matching 7 bases. V lost 3 bases and J lost 5; bases outside the gene matches: 6. CDR1 is GTSNPN and CDR2 is SVGIG in the germline V gene (reference sequence). This CDR3 contains 14 residues.